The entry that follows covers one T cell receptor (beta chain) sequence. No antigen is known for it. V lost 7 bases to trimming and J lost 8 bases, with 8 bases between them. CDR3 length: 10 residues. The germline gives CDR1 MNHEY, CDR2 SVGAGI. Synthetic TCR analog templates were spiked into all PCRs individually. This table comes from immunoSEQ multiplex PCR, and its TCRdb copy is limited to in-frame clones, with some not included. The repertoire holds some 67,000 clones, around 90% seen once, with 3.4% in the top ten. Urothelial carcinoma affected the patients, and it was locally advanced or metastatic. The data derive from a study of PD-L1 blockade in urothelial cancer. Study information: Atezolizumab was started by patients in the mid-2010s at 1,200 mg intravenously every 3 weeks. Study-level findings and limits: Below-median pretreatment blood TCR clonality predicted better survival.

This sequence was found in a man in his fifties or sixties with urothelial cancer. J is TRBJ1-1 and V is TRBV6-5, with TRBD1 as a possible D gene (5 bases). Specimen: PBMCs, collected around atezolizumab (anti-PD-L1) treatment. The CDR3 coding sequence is TGTGCCAGCATTCGGGGGGAAGCTTTCTTT. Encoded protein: CASIRGEAFF.